A selection of T cell receptor beta chains follows, all from one sample in a study of T cell responses to AZD1222 COVID-19 vaccine. Measured with immunoSEQ multiplex PCR; TCRdb has only the in-frame clones, and not every one. This repertoire shows 150,000 to 200,000 clones, approximately 93% found once; its top ten account for roughly 1.2%. Here the sequenced sample was peripheral blood, taken 28 days after the second AZD1222 dose. These receptors were obtained from an adult who received the AZD1222 COVID-19 vaccine. The CDR3 runs from the conserved cysteine through the conserved F or W. The order of the fields is clone size, D gene, J gene, V gene, CDR3 protein, CDR3 DNA. D genes are given only for firm matches. Some rows have no size entry. The others give once, few or many, or a class for an expanded clone.

few,TRBD1,TRBJ2-1,TRBV7-9,CASSLGDRGRYNEQFF,TGTGCCAGCAGCTTAGGGGACAGGGGTCGATACAATGAGCAGTTCTTC
-,TRBD1,TRBJ2-7,TRBV7-6,CASSPGTGEALYYEQYF,TGTGCCAGCAGCCCCGGGACAGGGGAAGCTCTCTACTACGAGCAGTACTTC
-,-,TRBJ2-2,TRBV11-2,CASSEVSGLANTGELFF,TGTGCCAGCAGCGAGGTTTCGGGGCTCGCGAACACCGGGGAGCTGTTTTTT
-,TRBD1,TRBJ1-2,TRBV28,CASSRGVYGYTF,TGTGCCAGCTCCAGGGGGGTCTATGGCTACACCTTC
-,TRBD1,TRBJ1-5,TRBV20-1,CSASRDRYNQPQHF,TGCAGTGCTAGTCGGGACAGGTACAATCAGCCCCAGCATTTT
-,TRBD2,TRBJ2-7,TRBV7-8,CASSLGTSGKPYEQYF,TGTGCCAGCAGCTTAGGGACTAGCGGAAAGCCCTACGAGCAGTACTTC
-,TRBD1,TRBJ2-7,TRBV4-2,CASSQARQGWYEQYF,TGTGCCAGCAGCCAAGCCCGACAGGGTTGGTACGAGCAGTACTTC
-,-,TRBJ1-2,TRBV6-6,CASSYSDGLGYTF,TGTGCCAGCAGTTACTCGGACGGACTGGGCTACACCTTC
-,TRBD1,TRBJ2-7,TRBV5-3,CARRGTVVRYEQYF,TGTGCCAGAAGGGGGACAGTGGTGCGCTACGAGCAGTACTTC
-,TRBD2,TRBJ2-3,TRBV6-1,CASSEGLAGARVTQYF,TGTGCCAGCAGTGAAGGGCTAGCGGGGGCCCGGGTGACGCAGTATTTT
-,TRBD1,TRBJ1-2,TRBV3-1/TRBV3-2,CASSPTRTHRGGYTF,TGTGCCAGCAGCCCCACCAGGACCCACAGGGGTGGCTACACCTTC
-,-,TRBJ2-7,TRBV9,CASSQGSNSYEQYF,TGTGCCAGCAGCCAAGGGTCGAACTCCTACGAGCAGTACTTC
-,TRBD1,TRBJ1-5,TRBV2,CASRNPGGGNQPQHF,TGTGCCAGCAGAAACCCAGGGGGCGGCAATCAGCCCCAGCATTTT
-,-,TRBJ1-2,TRBV28,CASNIGPYGYTF,TGTGCCAGCAACATTGGACCCTATGGCTACACCTTC
-,-,TRBJ2-7,TRBV7-9,CASSFWSGETYEQYF,TGTGCCAGCAGCTTTTGGTCGGGGGAAACCTACGAGCAGTACTTC
-,-,TRBJ2-3,TRBV6-6,CASSYTGDTQYF,TGTGCCAGCAGTTACACAGGTGATACGCAGTATTTT
-,TRBD2,TRBJ2-1,TRBV28,CASTPLLADYNEQFF,TGTGCCAGCACCCCCCTTCTAGCGGACTACAATGAGCAGTTCTTC
-,TRBD2,TRBJ2-7,TRBV7-9,CASSPTGTRLHEQYF,TGTGCCAGCAGCCCAACCGGGACTAGATTACACGAGCAGTACTTC
-,-,TRBJ1-2,TRBV4-2,CAGRGGRDYGYTF,TGTGCCGGCCGCGGGGGAAGGGACTATGGCTACACCTTC
-,TRBD1,TRBJ2-3,TRBV5-1,CASSLGTDNTQYF,TGCGCCAGCAGCCTAGGGACAGATAATACGCAGTATTTT
-,-,TRBJ1-1,TRBV28,CASREQQGAGTEAFF,TGTGCCAGCAGAGAACAACAGGGTGCGGGCACTGAAGCTTTCTTT
-,-,TRBJ1-1,TRBV6-2/TRBV6-3,CASSYGGLAMNTEAFF,TGTGCCAGCAGTTATGGGGGCCTGGCAATGAACACTGAAGCTTTCTTT
-,-,TRBJ2-7,TRBV9,CASSPQTSYEQYF,TGTGCCAGCAGCCCCCAAACATCCTACGAGCAGTACTTC
-,-,TRBJ2-7,TRBV19,CASSFGPGSSYEQYF,TGTGCCAGTAGTTTTGGGCCCGGGAGCTCCTACGAGCAGTACTTC
-,TRBD2,TRBJ2-2,TRBV5-4,CASRTGLAGNTGELFF,TGTGCCAGCAGGACAGGACTAGCGGGGAACACCGGGGAGCTGTTTTTT
-,TRBD1,TRBJ2-3,TRBV5-1,CASDPAGGQGKDTQYF,TGCGCCAGCGACCCAGCCGGAGGACAGGGAAAAGATACGCAGTATTTT
-,-,TRBJ2-7,TRBV4-1,CASSQERIAASYEQYF,TGCGCCAGCAGCCAAGAAAGGATAGCGGCCTCCTACGAGCAGTACTTC
-,TRBD1,TRBJ1-5,TRBV2,CASSLGQGNPWTNQPQHF,TGTGCCAGCAGTCTGGGACAGGGAAACCCTTGGACCAATCAGCCCCAGCATTTT
-,-,TRBJ2-2,TRBV3-1/TRBV3-2,CASSQFTAGELFF,TGTGCCAGCAGCCAATTCACGGCCGGGGAGCTGTTTTTT
many,-,TRBJ1-3,TRBV18,CASSSGGNSGNTIYF,TGTGCCAGCTCATCGGGGGGAAACTCTGGAAACACCATATATTTT
once,TRBD2,TRBJ2-3,TRBV19,CASSPGLAGGGTQYF,TGTGCCAGTAGTCCCGGACTAGCGGGAGGCGGTACGCAGTATTTT
-,-,TRBJ2-1,TRBV24-1,CATSDPRDLYNEQFF,TGTGCCACCAGTGATCCCCGGGACTTATACAATGAGCAGTTCTTC
-,-,TRBJ2-1,TRBV11-2,CASSPPGNEQFF,TGTGCCAGCAGCCCACCGGGGAATGAGCAGTTCTTC
-,-,TRBJ1-5,TRBV19,CASSIDRTAYSNQPQHF,TGTGCCAGTAGTATAGATCGGACAGCTTATAGCAATCAGCCCCAGCATTTT
-,TRBD2,TRBJ2-1,TRBV27,CASSTSGSYNEQFF,TGTGCCAGCAGTACTAGCGGGAGCTACAATGAGCAGTTCTTC
-,TRBD1,TRBJ1-4,TRBV2,CASSELYETGATTNEKLFF,TGTGCCAGCAGTGAATTGTACGAGACAGGGGCCACAACTAATGAAAAACTGTTTTTT
few,-,TRBJ2-1,TRBV19,CASSADFSSYNEQFF,TGTGCCAGTAGTGCGGACTTTAGCTCCTACAATGAGCAGTTCTTC
-,TRBD1,TRBJ1-4,TRBV5-1,CASSFGRGDEKLFF,TGCGCCAGCAGCTTCGGCAGGGGGGATGAAAAACTGTTTTTT
-,-,TRBJ1-4,TRBV18,CASSPAGPGGEKLFF,TGTGCCAGCTCACCGGCAGGCCCAGGTGGTGAAAAACTGTTTTTT
-,-,TRBJ2-1,TRBV7-2,CASGSGVYNEQFF,TGTGCCTCCGGGTCCGGGGTATACAATGAGCAGTTCTTC
-,-,TRBJ2-7,TRBV5-4,CASSGRVLGEQYF,TGTGCCAGCAGTGGCAGGGTCTTAGGAGAGCAGTACTTC